The clone carrying this T cell receptor beta chain was recorded only once. As the sequencing template, cDNA was produced by extracting RNA and reverse transcribing it. The assay was immunoSEQ multiplex PCR, and TCRdb's table has in-frame clones only and misses some. The data contain roughly 99,000 clones, 80% to 85% of them seen just once; the ten biggest clones take up roughly 25%. The treatment denotes: oral pan-JAK inhibitor, 5-10 mg twice daily. Those with alopecia areata gave lesional scalp punch biopsies and peripheral blood. The data were obtained in a study of CD8+ T cells in alopecia areata. The CDR3 is made up of 16 amino acids. Germline V gene lookup returns CDR1 SGDLS and CDR2 YYNGEE. Trimming cost V 4 bases and J 10 bases; bases outside gene matches: 10.

The sequences come from CD8+ T cells sorted from blood, collected at week 24, from a patient treated with tofacitinib. This sequence was found in a human donor with alopecia areata. This sequence joins TRBV9 and TRBJ2-1; 14 bases fit TRBD2. Here the CDR3 DNA reads TGTGCCAGCAGCACCAGCCCGGGACTAGCGGGGGTAGAGCAGTTCTTC. Protein product: CASSTSPGLAGVEQFF. Variable domain in full (rest from reference TRBV9 and TRBJ2-1): DSGVTQTPKHLITATGQRVTLRCSPRSGDLSVYWYQQSLDQGLQFLIQYYNGEERAKGNILERFSAQQFPDLHSELNLSSLELGDSALYFCASSTSPGLAGVEQFFGPGTRLTVL.